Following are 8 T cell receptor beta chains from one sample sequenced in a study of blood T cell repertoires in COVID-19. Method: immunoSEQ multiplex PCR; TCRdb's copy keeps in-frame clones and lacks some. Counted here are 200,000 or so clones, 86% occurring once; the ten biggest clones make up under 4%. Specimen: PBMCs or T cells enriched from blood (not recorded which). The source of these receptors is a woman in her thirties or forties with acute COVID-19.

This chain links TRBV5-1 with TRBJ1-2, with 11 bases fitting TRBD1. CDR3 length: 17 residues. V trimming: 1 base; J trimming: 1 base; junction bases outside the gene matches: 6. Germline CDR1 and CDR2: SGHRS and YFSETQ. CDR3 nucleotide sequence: TGCGCCAGCAGCTTGAGGACAGGGGGCGCGGGTAACTATGGCTACACCTTC. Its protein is CASSLRTGGAGNYGYTF.

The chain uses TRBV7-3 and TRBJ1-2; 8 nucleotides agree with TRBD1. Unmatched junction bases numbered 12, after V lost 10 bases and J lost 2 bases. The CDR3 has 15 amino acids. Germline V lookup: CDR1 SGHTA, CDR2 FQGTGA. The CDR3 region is CATPGGAYPNYGYTF. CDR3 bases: TGTGCCACTCCAGGGGGCGCGTACCCCAACTATGGCTACACCTTC.

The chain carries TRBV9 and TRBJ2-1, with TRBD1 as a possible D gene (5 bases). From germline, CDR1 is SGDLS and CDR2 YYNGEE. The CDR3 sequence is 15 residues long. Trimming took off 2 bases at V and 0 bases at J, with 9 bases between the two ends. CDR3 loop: CASSVDRNSYNEQFF. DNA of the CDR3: TGTGCCAGCAGCGTCGACAGAAACTCCTACAATGAGCAGTTCTTC.

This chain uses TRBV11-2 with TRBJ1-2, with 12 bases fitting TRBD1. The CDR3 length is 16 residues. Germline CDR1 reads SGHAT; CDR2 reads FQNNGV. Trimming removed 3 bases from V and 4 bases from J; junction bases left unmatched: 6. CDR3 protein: CASSFGTGGFFYGYTF. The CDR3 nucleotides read TGTGCCAGCAGCTTCGGGACAGGGGGCTTTTTCTATGGCTACACCTTC. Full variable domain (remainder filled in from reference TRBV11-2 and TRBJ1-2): EAGVAQSPRYKIIEKRQSVAFWCNPISGHATLYWYQQILGQGPKLLIQFQNNGVVDDSQLPKDRFSAERLKGVDSTLKIQPAKLEDSAVYLCASSFGTGGFFYGYTFGSGTRLTVV.

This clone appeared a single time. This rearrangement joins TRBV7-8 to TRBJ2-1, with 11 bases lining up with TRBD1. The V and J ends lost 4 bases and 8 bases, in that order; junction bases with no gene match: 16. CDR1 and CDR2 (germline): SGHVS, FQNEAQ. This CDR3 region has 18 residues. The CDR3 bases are TGTGCCAGCAGCTCTAGGACAGGGGGCTATCTCCTTTCGGATGAGCAGTTCTTC. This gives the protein CASSSRTGGYLLSDEQFF.

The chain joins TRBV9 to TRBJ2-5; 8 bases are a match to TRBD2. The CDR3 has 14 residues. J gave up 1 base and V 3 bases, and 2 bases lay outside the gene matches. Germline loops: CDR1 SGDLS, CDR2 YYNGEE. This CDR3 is CASSAGLAQETQYF. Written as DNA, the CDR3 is TGTGCCAGCAGCGCCGGACTAGCCCAAGAGACCCAGTACTTC.

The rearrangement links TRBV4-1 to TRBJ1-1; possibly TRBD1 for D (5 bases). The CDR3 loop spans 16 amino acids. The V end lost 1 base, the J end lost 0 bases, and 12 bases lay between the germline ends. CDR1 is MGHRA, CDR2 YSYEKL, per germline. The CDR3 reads CASSQVASGVNTEAFF. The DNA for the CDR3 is TGCGCCAGCAGCCAAGTGGCCTCGGGGGTGAACACTGAAGCTTTCTTT.

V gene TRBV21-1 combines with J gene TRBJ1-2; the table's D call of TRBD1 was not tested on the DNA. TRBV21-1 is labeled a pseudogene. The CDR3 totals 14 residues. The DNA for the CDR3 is TGTGCCAGCAGCATTTCAGGGGGCAGAGGTGGCTACACCTTC. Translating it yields CASSISGGRGGYTF.